The 11 T cell receptor beta chains reported below all come from one sample, sequenced in a study of blood T cells in healthy people across ages. It was with a sample-barcoded 5' primer and a J-beta primer mix that a second PCR of roughly 7 to 12 cycles was run. TCRdb used MiXCR to reprocess the 5' RACE reads, holding one entry per CDR3 protein. The table has about 1 million distinct CDR3 sequences, more than 35% seen once. The material sequenced was blood. Receptors were obtained from a woman aged 60-75 years in good health.

In this sample, this clonotype turned up many times. This chain links TRBV5-6 with TRBJ1-4; D is undetermined. Germline CDR1 SGHDT, CDR2 YYEEEE. This CDR3 is built from 11 residues. The V and J ends lost 0 bases and 8 bases respectively, with 2 bases between them. The CDR3 loop reads CASSLDEKLFF. CDR3 DNA sequence: TGTGCCAGCAGCTTGGACGAAAAACTGTTTTTT.

This clonotype showed up just a few times. The chain is built from TRBV7-9 and TRBJ2-3; TRBD2 might be the D (5 bases). The CDR3 extends over 15 amino acids. V lost 1 base to trimming and J lost 4 bases, with 12 bases between them. Germline lookup yields CDR1 SEHNR and CDR2 FQNEAQ (reference sequence). The CDR3 DNA reads as TGTGCCAGCAGCTTAGGAACTAGTATGGCAGATACGCAGTATTTT. Protein: CASSLGTSMADTQYF. The full variable domain, completed using reference TRBV7-9 and TRBJ2-3, is DTGVSQNPRHKITKRGQNVTFRCDPISEHNRLYWYRQTLGQGPEFLTYFQNEAQLEKSRLLSDRFSAERPKGSFSTLEIQRTEQGDSAMYLCASSLGTSMADTQYFGPGTRLTVL.

This clonotype was counted between two and nine times. This rearrangement joins TRBV19 to TRBJ1-2, with D tentatively TRBD1 (5 bases). The germline V gene encodes CDR1 LNHDA and CDR2 SQIVND (reference sequence). This CDR3 is built from 12 residues. Trimming pared 10 bases from V and 4 bases from J, leaving 13 bases between. CDR3 nucleotide sequence: TGTGCCACAAGAGGGGCTAGCTATGGCTACACCTTC. Translating it yields CATRGASYGYTF.

This clonotype has a handful of counts. V and J are TRBV20-1 and TRBJ2-3; TRBD2 matches at 8 bases. This CDR3 comprises 14 residues. Per the germline V gene, CDR1 is DFQATT and CDR2 is SNEGSKA (reference sequence). The junction had 4 bases not matched to a gene; V was cut back by 4 bases and J by 1 base. The CDR3 nucleotides are TGCAGTGCTAACCCACTAGCGGGCACAGATACGCAGTATTTT. Encoded protein: CSANPLAGTDTQYF.

In its sample, this clonotype was seen a few times. V is TRBV29-1 and J is TRBJ2-5; a possible D gene is TRBD2 (5 bases). The CDR3 contains 13 residues. The germline CDR1 and CDR2 sequences are SQVTM and ANQGSEA. Trimming took 4 bases from V and 0 from J, leaving 9 bases between them. CDR3 DNA sequence: TGCAGCGTTGGGTCGGGGAACCAAGAGACCCAGTACTTC. Encoded protein: CSVGSGNQETQYF.

This chain connects TRBV3-1 to TRBJ2-5; 9 nucleotides agree with TRBD2. V lost 5 bases, J lost 1 base, and 11 bases stayed unmatched. CDR1 LGHDT and CDR2 YNNKEL come from the germline V gene (reference sequence). The CDR3 spans 17 residues. The CDR3 DNA follows: TGTGCCAGCAGCTTCCGAGCTGGCGGGAGGGCCCAAGAGACCCAGTACTTC. Its translation: CASSFRAGGRAQETQYF.

This clonotype was observed once. The rearrangement uses TRBV5-1 and TRBJ2-1, with D possibly being TRBD2 (7 bases). The J call may be in error: the DNA end matches TRBJ2-7 better. The CDR3 spans 17 residues. Germline assignment: CDR1 SGHRS and CDR2 YFSETQ. The CDR3 spells CASSLFGAGASYNEQYF. Written as DNA, the CDR3 is TGCGCCAGCAGCTTGTTCGGGGCGGGGGCCTCCTACAATGAGCAGTACTTC.

This clonotype was counted between two and nine times. J is TRBJ2-7 and V is TRBV20-1; the match to TRBD1 covers 11 bases. Near its end, the DNA agrees better with TRBJ2-5, so the J call may be wrong. The CDR3 is made up of 14 amino acids. Looked up from germline, CDR1 is DFQATT and CDR2 is SNEGSKA (reference sequence). The CDR3 sequence is CSAQDRGRQETQYF. The DNA of the CDR3 is TGCAGTGCTCAGGACAGGGGGCGGCAAGAGACCCAGTACTTC.

The chain joins TRBV27 to TRBJ2-7; TRBD1 aligns across 8 bases. The CDR3 consists of 15 residues. Trimming at V came to 5 bases and at J to 5 bases, leaving 11 bases not matched to a gene. Germline loops: CDR1 MNHEY, CDR2 SMNVEV (reference sequence). The CDR3 nucleotides read TGTGCCAGCAGTAGATGGGGTAAGACAGGGGACGAGCAGTACTTC. Protein product: CASSRWGKTGDEQYF.

This clonotype was detected a few times. This chain joins TRBV20-1 and TRBJ2-3; D possibly corresponds to TRBD2 (6 bases). Germline CDR1 DFQATT, CDR2 SNEGSKA (reference sequence). V was shortened by 8 bases and J by 4 bases, with 22 bases between the two germline ends. This CDR3 comprises 15 residues. The CDR3 region is CSHERRASSSDTQYF. In nucleotides, the CDR3 is TGCAGTCATGAACGGAGGGCCTCGAGTTCAGATACGCAGTATTTT.

V and J are TRBV28 and TRBJ1-4, with D perhaps TRBD1 (6 bases). Germline V CDR1 and CDR2: MDHEN, SYDVKM. The length of the CDR3 is 20 residues. With 5 bases removed from V and 0 bases from J, the gap between germline ends came to 25 bases. CDR3 amino acids: CASSPLWGGGQLATNEKLFF. CDR3 bases: TGTGCCAGCAGTCCTTTATGGGGGGGCGGACAGCTTGCAACTAATGAAAAACTGTTTTTT. Looking up the rest from reference TRBV28 and TRBJ1-4 gives the full variable domain: DVKVTQSSRYLVKRTGEKVFLECVQDMDHENMFWYRQDPGLGLRLIYFSYDVKMKEKGDIPEGYSVSREKKERFSLILESASTNQTSMYLCASSPLWGGGQLATNEKLFFGSGTQLSVL.